Listed below are T cell receptor beta chains from one sample, sequenced in a study of beta chain features in type 1 diabetes. Here immunoSEQ multiplex PCR was the method, and the copy in TCRdb shows in-frame clones only, minus some. Of almost 350,000 clones in the sample, 7% to 9% were seen once. Sequenced material: central memory CD4+ T cells from blood. These receptors originate from a woman between 18 and 29 years old in good health. CDR3s include the opening cysteine and the closing phenylalanine or tryptophan. The D gene is left open where the match is weak. Rows give clone size only sometimes, using once, few, many, or a class for an expanded clone.

V gene: TRBV11-2; J gene: TRBJ2-1; D gene: NA; clone size: many; CDR3 DNA: TGTGCCAGCAGCTTACTGGAACGTCGGAGGTCAGTTTACAATGAGCAGTTCTTC; CDR3 protein: CASSLLERRRSVYNEQFF
V gene: TRBV5-4; J gene: TRBJ2-1; D gene: NA; clone size: few; CDR3 DNA: TGTGCCACCTCCGGGTGGGCTGGGTACAATGAGCAGTTCTTC; CDR3 protein: CATSGWAGYNEQFF
V gene: TRBV5-1; J gene: TRBJ2-5; D gene: TRBD1; clone size: NA; CDR3 DNA: TGCGCCAGCAGCTTGGCCGGACAGGGGCGAGAGACCCAGTACTTC; CDR3 protein: CASSLAGQGRETQYF
V gene: TRBV7-6; J gene: TRBJ2-1; D gene: TRBD1; clone size: few; CDR3 DNA: TGTGCCAGCAGCTCGGGACAGGGGCATATAGATGAGCAGTTCTTC; CDR3 protein: CASSSGQGHIDEQFF
V gene: TRBV7-2; J gene: TRBJ2-3; D gene: NA; clone size: many; CDR3 DNA: TGTGCCAGCAGCTTAGCGCTGTTGGATACGCAGTATTTT; CDR3 protein: CASSLALLDTQYF
V gene: TRBV7-9; J gene: TRBJ2-3; D gene: NA; clone size: NA; CDR3 DNA: TGTGCCAGCAGCGCACGGGGGCAGGGGGACACAGATACGCAGTATTTT; CDR3 protein: CASSARGQGDTDTQYF
V gene: TRBV18; J gene: TRBJ2-3; D gene: TRBD2; clone size: many; CDR3 DNA: TGTGCCAGCTCACCACCGACTAGCGGCACAGATACGCAGTATTTT; CDR3 protein: CASSPPTSGTDTQYF
V gene: TRBV10-3; J gene: TRBJ1-1; D gene: NA; clone size: NA; CDR3 DNA: TGTGCCATCAGTGAGGAGGCGGACGCGGGTAGAGGGAACACTGAAGCTTTCTTT; CDR3 protein: CAISEEADAGRGNTEAFF
V gene: TRBV12-2; J gene: TRBJ1-2; D gene: NA; clone size: few; CDR3 DNA: TGTGCAAGTCGCGGATTACAGAAATCCTATGGCTACACCTTC; CDR3 protein: CASRGLQKSYGYTF
V gene: TRBV19; J gene: TRBJ2-1; D gene: TRBD1; clone size: few; CDR3 DNA: TGTGCCAGTAGTATATTTTTAGGGCGACAGGGGTCTTCCAATGAGCAGTTCTTC; CDR3 protein: CASSIFLGRQGSSNEQFF
V gene: TRBV7-2; J gene: TRBJ2-1; D gene: TRBD2; clone size: many; CDR3 DNA: TGTGCCAGCAGCTTGGCCGGTCGGACTAGCGTCTATGAGCAGTTCTTC; CDR3 protein: CASSLAGRTSVYEQFF
V gene: TRBV5-1; J gene: TRBJ2-5; D gene: NA; clone size: NA; CDR3 DNA: TGCGCCAGCGCTGGGGGTGCCCAAGAGACCCAGTACTTC; CDR3 protein: CASAGGAQETQYF
V gene: TRBV28; J gene: TRBJ2-7; D gene: NA; clone size: many; CDR3 DNA: TGTGCCAGCAGTGCCCGACAGGCCGAGCAGTACTTC; CDR3 protein: CASSARQAEQYF
V gene: TRBV4-1; J gene: TRBJ1-2; D gene: NA; clone size: NA; CDR3 DNA: TGCGCCAGCAGCCAAGAGTATATTCGAGGGGGTATCAACTATGGCTACACCTTC; CDR3 protein: CASSQEYIRGGINYGYTF
V gene: TRBV4-2; J gene: TRBJ2-7; D gene: NA; clone size: NA; CDR3 DNA: TGTGCCAGCAGCCCAGTAGGATCTAGCATCGAGCAGTACTTC; CDR3 protein: CASSPVGSSIEQYF
V gene: TRBV7-9; J gene: TRBJ1-5; D gene: NA; clone size: many; CDR3 DNA: TGTGCCAGCAGCTTATCGGGAGATCAGCCCCAGCATTTT; CDR3 protein: CASSLSGDQPQHF
V gene: TRBV10-3; J gene: TRBJ2-3; D gene: TRBD2; clone size: NA; CDR3 DNA: TGTGCCATCAGTTTTCGAGGGACTAGCGGGGCAGATACGCAGTATTTT; CDR3 protein: CAISFRGTSGADTQYF
V gene: TRBV29-1; J gene: TRBJ1-1; D gene: NA; clone size: NA; CDR3 DNA: TGCAGCGTCGGAAGGAAGGCCACTGAAGCTTTCTTT; CDR3 protein: CSVGRKATEAFF